These 27 T cell receptor beta chains share one sample of origin, sequenced in a study of T cells in localized non-small cell lung cancer. Assay used: immunoSEQ multiplex PCR; TCRdb lists only in-frame clones, some missing. The sample has 2,500 to 3,000 clones; more than 25% are singletons. This specimen consisted of lung tumor tissue, obtained before any cancer treatment. The receptor set was obtained from a female donor aged 60 or older with stage II squamous cell lung carcinoma.

There are a few counts of this clone. This sequence joins TRBV15 and TRBJ2-3; weak D call: TRBD2 (6 bases). The CDR3 has 16 residues. Germline CDR1 is LNHNV and CDR2 is YYDKDF (reference sequence). The V and J ends lost 0 bases and 2 bases respectively, with 12 bases between them. CDR3 residues: CATSREARGPTDTQYF. The DNA of the CDR3 is TGTGCCACCAGCAGAGAAGCGCGGGGCCCCACAGATACGCAGTATTTT.

This clone was seen only a few times. J is TRBJ1-1 and V is TRBV18; the D is unclear. The CDR3 covers 14 residues. V gave up 2 bases and J gave up 3 bases, with 10 bases separating them. CDR1 and CDR2 from the germline V gene are KGHSH and LQKENI. CDR3: CASSPDGLDTEAFF. CDR3 coding DNA: TGTGCCAGCTCACCAGATGGCCTGGACACTGAAGCTTTCTTT.

This clone was seen a few times. The V gene is TRBV9, the J gene TRBJ2-2; the D gene is possibly TRBD1 (6 bases). Trimming removed 0 bases from V and 8 bases from J, with 11 bases in between. The CDR3 sequence is 14 residues long. CDR1 SGDLS and CDR2 YYNGEE come from the germline V gene. Here the CDR3 DNA reads TGTGCCAGCAGCGTAGCCGGGACATTTGGGGAGCTGTTTTTT. Translating gives CASSVAGTFGELFF.

The rearrangement links TRBV11-3 to TRBJ2-1; perhaps TRBD2 as D (6 bases). The CDR3 is 14 amino acids. CDR1 is SGHNT and CDR2 is YENEEA in the germline V gene. V dropped 6 bases and J dropped 5 bases, with 14 bases sitting between them. CDR3 loop: CASSPEGPNNEQFF. CDR3 DNA: TGTGCCAGCAGTCCGGAGGGGCCTAACAATGAGCAGTTCTTC.

V and J are TRBV30 and TRBJ2-5; 9 nucleotides align to TRBD1. The V and J ends lost 3 bases and 1 base, in that order; junction bases with no gene match: 0. In germline, CDR1 is GTSNPN, CDR2 SVGIG (reference sequence). The CDR3 totals 13 residues. CDR3 residues: CAWRDRGQETQYF. The DNA of the CDR3 is TGTGCCTGGAGGGACAGGGGCCAAGAGACCCAGTACTTC. The full variable domain, its missing parts supplied by reference TRBV30 and TRBJ2-5, is SQTIHQWPATLVQPVGSPLSLECTVEGTSNPNLYWYRQAAGRGLQLLFYSVGIGQISSEVPQNLSASRPQDRQFILSSKKLLLSDSGFYLCAWRDRGQETQYFGPGTRLLVL.

The chain recombines TRBV19 with TRBJ2-1; 8 bases align to TRBD2. J lost 0 bases, V lost 5 bases, and 9 bases had no gene match. Per the germline V gene, CDR1 is LNHDA and CDR2 is SQIVND (reference sequence). This CDR3 has 17 amino acids. Here the CDR3 DNA reads TGTGCCAGTAGTGGGACTAGAGAACTAAGCTCCTACAATGAGCAGTTCTTC. It is translated as CASSGTRELSSYNEQFF.

The rearrangement uses TRBV30 and TRBJ1-4; no clear D. The CDR3 has 15 amino acids. Trimming removed 2 bases from V and 0 bases from J, with 10 bases in between. Germline CDR1 and CDR2: GTSNPN and SVGIG (reference sequence). Here the CDR3 reads CAWSQQTTTNEKLFF. CDR3 DNA: TGTGCCTGGAGTCAACAGACTACAACTAATGAAAAACTGTTTTTT.

By frequency in the sample, this clone is medium-sized. The chain combines TRBV6-8 with TRBJ1-5; the D is unclear. V lost 6 bases to trimming and J lost 0 bases, with 9 bases between them. The germline V gene encodes CDR1 MNHGY and CDR2 SAAAGT. CDR3 length: 14 amino acids. The CDR3 DNA is TGTGCCAGCAGACCAGAATATAGCAATCAGCCCCAGCATTTT. Translation gives CASRPEYSNQPQHF.

V is TRBV19 and J is TRBJ2-1; 8 bases map to TRBD1. The CDR3 covers 15 residues. Germline V lookup: CDR1 LNHDA, CDR2 SQIVND (reference sequence). V shed 6 bases, J shed 1 base, and the junction held 5 bases outside the gene matches. The CDR3, as DNA: TGTGCCAGTAGGAAGGACAGGGTTTCCTACAATGAGCAGTTCTTC. Amino acids: CASRKDRVSYNEQFF.

This clone was counted only a few times. The chain joins TRBV5-1 to TRBJ2-3; 7 bases fit TRBD1. Losses at the gene ends were 0 bases for V and 3 bases for J; bases not matched to a gene: 13. Looked up from germline, CDR1 is SGHRS and CDR2 is YFSETQ. The CDR3 spans 18 residues. Here the CDR3 reads CASSLAVGARTGTDTQYF. The CDR3 DNA follows: TGCGCCAGCAGCTTGGCCGTGGGTGCCCGGACAGGAACAGATACGCAGTATTTT.

This clone showed up just once. The gene calls are TRBV30 and TRBJ1-5, with a weak D call TRBD1 (5 bases). Trimming removed 5 bases at V and 7 bases at J, with 12 bases between. The CDR3 sequence is 12 residues long. The germline V gene has CDR1 GTSNPN and CDR2 SVGIG (reference sequence). CDR3 sequence: CAWSRDEQPQHF. The DNA for the CDR3 is TGTGCCTGGTCAAGGGACGAACAGCCCCAGCATTTT.

The V call is TRBV5-1, the J call TRBJ1-4, with unresolved D. Trimming pared 4 bases from V and 7 bases from J, leaving 14 bases between. The CDR3 runs to 14 residues. From germline, CDR1 is SGHRS and CDR2 YFSETQ. In DNA, the CDR3 is TGCGCCAGCAGCCCGAGGGCCCAAGGTGAAAAACTGTTTTTT. Protein product: CASSPRAQGEKLFF.

The V gene is TRBV19, the J gene TRBJ2-1; D may be TRBD1 (5 bases). This CDR3 comprises 16 residues. CDR1 is LNHDA, CDR2 SQIVND, per germline (reference sequence). Trimming removed 0 bases from V and 12 bases from J, with 21 bases in between. The CDR3 region has the DNA TGTGCCAGTAGTATAGAACCAGGACAAGGCCCGGCCCGGCAGTTCTTC. This gives the protein CASSIEPGQGPARQFF.

The chain employs TRBV14 and TRBJ2-3; weak D call: TRBD1 (7 bases). The length of the CDR3 is 13 residues. V was shortened by 6 bases and J by 4 bases, with 11 bases between the two germline ends. Germline lookup yields CDR1 SGHDN and CDR2 FVKESK. The CDR3 reads CASSQGGADTQYF. Here the CDR3 DNA reads TGTGCCAGCAGTCAGGGGGGAGCAGATACGCAGTATTTT. Drawing the rest from reference TRBV14 and TRBJ2-3, the complete variable domain is EAGVTQFPSHSVIEKGQTVTLRCDPISGHDNLYWYRRVMGKEIKFLLHFVKESKQDESGMPNNRFLAERTGGTYSTLKVQPAELEDSGVYFCASSQGGADTQYFGPGTRLTVL.

This clone occurred a few times. The chain joins TRBV6-8 to TRBJ2-7, with 14 nucleotides matching TRBD2. Losses at the gene ends were 7 bases for V and 4 bases for J; bases not matched to a gene: 6. The CDR3 covers 15 residues. Per the germline V gene, CDR1 is MNHGY and CDR2 is SAAAGT. In nucleotides, the CDR3 is TGTGCCAGCATTGGGACTAGCGGGGGCCAATACGAGCAGTACTTC. This encodes CASIGTSGGQYEQYF.

The chain has TRBV30 and TRBJ1-4; D is uncertain. This CDR3 comprises 13 residues. The ends were cut back, 0 bases at V and 5 bases at J, with 7 bases in the middle. Looked up from germline, CDR1 is GTSNPN and CDR2 is SVGIG (reference sequence). The CDR3, as DNA: TGTGCCTGGAGTGTACAGCGAAATGAAAAACTGTTTTTT. Protein sequence: CAWSVQRNEKLFF.

V gene TRBV29-1 combines with J gene TRBJ1-1; D unclear. This CDR3 region has 12 residues. Deletions cut 4 bases from V and 5 bases from J, with 11 bases between. In germline, CDR1 is SQVTM, CDR2 ANQGSEA. The CDR3 region has the DNA TGCAGCGTTGGTGAAACGGGAACTGAAGCTTTCTTT. It specifies CSVGETGTEAFF.

The chain combines TRBV14 with TRBJ2-5, with D maybe TRBD1 (6 bases). Trimming cost V 4 bases and J 5 bases, with 17 bases left between them. Germline V CDR1 and CDR2: SGHDN, FVKESK. The CDR3 is 15 residues long. The CDR3, as DNA: TGTGCCAGCAGCCGCCTACAGGGTGTAAGCGAGACCCAGTACTTC. Translating it yields CASSRLQGVSETQYF.

This clone has a handful of counts. This chain connects TRBV30 to TRBJ1-5; D ambiguous. V was pared by 0 bases and J by 1 base, with 7 bases between. Germline V gene data show CDR1 as GTSNPN and CDR2 as SVGIG (reference sequence). This CDR3 region has 14 residues. CDR3 DNA: TGTGCCTGGAGTGTACAGACCAGCAATCAGCCCCAGCATTTT. Translated: CAWSVQTSNQPQHF.

Sample share makes this clone medium-sized. The V and J genes are TRBV11-3 and TRBJ1-1, with 8 positions matching TRBD1. This CDR3 comprises 16 residues. Trimming at V came to 1 base and at J to 5 bases, leaving 9 bases not matched to a gene. Per germline, CDR1 SGHNT and CDR2 YENEEA. The CDR3 loop is CASSLGMRTGRTEAFF. The CDR3 nucleotides read TGTGCCAGCAGCTTAGGTATGCGGACAGGGAGAACTGAAGCTTTCTTT.

In nucleotides, the CDR3 is TGTGCCACCCAGTGGAGCGGGGGACCGACGAGCTCCTACAATGAGCAGTTCTTC. This encodes CATQWSGGPTSSYNEQFF. V and J are TRBV12-2 and TRBJ2-1; no check of the table's D call, TRBD2, against the DNA was made. TRBV12-2 is reported as a pseudogene. The CDR3 is 18 amino acids.

This clone was detected only a few times. This chain uses TRBV11-3 with TRBJ1-5; unclear D gene. Looked up from germline, CDR1 is SGHNT and CDR2 is YENEEA. The CDR3 is made up of 19 amino acids. Trimming removed 0 bases from V and 0 bases from J, with 18 bases in between. The CDR3 sequence is CASSLELGWRQDSNQPQHF. CDR3 nucleotides: TGTGCCAGCAGCTTAGAGCTAGGGTGGCGGCAGGATAGCAATCAGCCCCAGCATTTT.

The chain combines TRBV9 with TRBJ1-2; 7 bases agree with TRBD1. CDR1 and CDR2 from the germline V gene are SGDLS and YYNGEE. Losses at the gene ends were 0 bases for V and 4 bases for J; bases not matched to a gene: 6. CDR3 length: 15 residues. The CDR3 here is CASSVGGGAGYGYTF. Here the CDR3 DNA reads TGTGCCAGCAGCGTAGGAGGGGGCGCTGGCTATGGCTACACCTTC.

V is TRBV18 and J is TRBJ1-1, with a possible D match to TRBD1 (6 bases). V gave up 4 bases and J gave up 5 bases, with 11 bases separating them. The length of the CDR3 is 13 residues. Germline loops: CDR1 KGHSH, CDR2 LQKENI. CDR3 loop: CASSQAGVTEAFF. DNA of the CDR3: TGTGCCAGCTCACAGGCAGGGGTAACTGAAGCTTTCTTT.

This chain links TRBV29-1 with TRBJ2-1; D is perhaps TRBD1 (6 bases). The V end was cut by 8 bases, the J end by 0 bases, with 14 bases between. The CDR3 has 14 residues. The germline V gene encodes CDR1 SQVTM and CDR2 ANQGSEA. The DNA of the CDR3 is TGCAGCTACCGGACAGCTTTCTCCTACAATGAGCAGTTCTTC. It encodes CSYRTAFSYNEQFF.

This clone was seen only a few times. V is TRBV6-8 and J is TRBJ1-1; D uncertain. CDR1 and CDR2 from the germline V gene are MNHGY and SAAAGT. This CDR3 region has 13 residues. Trimming took 5 bases from V and 8 from J, leaving 15 bases between them. The CDR3 region is CASSGQPGSEAFF. In DNA, the CDR3 is TGTGCCAGCAGTGGCCAGCCTGGTTCGGAAGCTTTCTTT.

The chain joins TRBV28 to TRBJ1-5; 8 bases are a match to TRBD1. CDR3 length: 16 amino acids. Trimming removed 4 bases from V and 4 bases from J; junction bases left unmatched: 9. Germline-derived CDR1 and CDR2 are MDHEN and SYDVKM. The CDR3 reads CASSWTGTAWNQPQHF. The CDR3 DNA sequence: TGTGCCAGCAGTTGGACAGGGACTGCCTGGAATCAGCCCCAGCATTTT.